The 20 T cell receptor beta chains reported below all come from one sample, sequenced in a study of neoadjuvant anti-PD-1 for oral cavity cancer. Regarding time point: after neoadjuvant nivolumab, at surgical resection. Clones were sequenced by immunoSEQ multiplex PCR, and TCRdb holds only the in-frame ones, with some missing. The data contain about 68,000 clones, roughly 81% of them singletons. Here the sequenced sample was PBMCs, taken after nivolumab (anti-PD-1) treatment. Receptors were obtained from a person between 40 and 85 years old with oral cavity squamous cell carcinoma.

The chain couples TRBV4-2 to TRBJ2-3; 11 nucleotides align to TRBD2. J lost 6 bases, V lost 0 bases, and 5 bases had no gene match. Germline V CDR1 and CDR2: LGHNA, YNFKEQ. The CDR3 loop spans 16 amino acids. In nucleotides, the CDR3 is TGTGCCAGCAGCCAAGATACTAGCGGGAGAGGTGATACGCAGTATTTT. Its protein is CASSQDTSGRGDTQYF.

CDR3 loop: CASSEAVGISGDTQYF. CDR3 DNA sequence: TGTGCCAGCAGTGAAGCAGTTGGTATCTCAGGAGATACGCAGTATTTT. The chain couples TRBV2 to TRBJ2-3; D is unclear. The V and J ends lost 0 bases and 5 bases respectively, with 15 bases between them. CDR3 size: 16 residues. From germline, CDR1 is SNHLY and CDR2 FYNNEI.

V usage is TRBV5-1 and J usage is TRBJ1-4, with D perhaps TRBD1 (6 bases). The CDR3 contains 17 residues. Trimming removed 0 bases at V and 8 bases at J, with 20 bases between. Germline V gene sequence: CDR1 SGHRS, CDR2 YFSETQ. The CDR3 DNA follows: TGCGCCAGCAGCTTGGGTGGGGGCCTACCTTTCGGAGAAAAACTGTTTTTT. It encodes CASSLGGGLPFGEKLFF.

CDR3 sequence (DNA): TGTGCCAGCAGTTACTCGTCGGGGAGCGGCTACACCTTC. Amino acid sequence: CASSYSSGSGYTF. The genes are TRBV6-5 and TRBJ1-2; no definite D call. Trimming took off 0 bases at V and 8 bases at J, with 10 bases between the two ends. The germline gives CDR1 MNHEY, CDR2 SVGAGI. The CDR3 extends over 13 amino acids.

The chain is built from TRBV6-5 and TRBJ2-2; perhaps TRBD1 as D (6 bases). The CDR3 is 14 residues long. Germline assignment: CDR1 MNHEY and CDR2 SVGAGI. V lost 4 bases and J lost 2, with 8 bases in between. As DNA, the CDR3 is TGTGCCAGCAGTTTGGGGGCCAACACCGGGGAGCTGTTTTTT. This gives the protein CASSLGANTGELFF.

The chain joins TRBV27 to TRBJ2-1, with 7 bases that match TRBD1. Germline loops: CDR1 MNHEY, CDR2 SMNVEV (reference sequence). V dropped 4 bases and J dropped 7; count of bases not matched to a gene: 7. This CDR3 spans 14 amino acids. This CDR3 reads CASSSAHRGNEQFF. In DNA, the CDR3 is TGTGCCAGCAGTTCCGCCCACAGGGGTAATGAGCAGTTCTTC.

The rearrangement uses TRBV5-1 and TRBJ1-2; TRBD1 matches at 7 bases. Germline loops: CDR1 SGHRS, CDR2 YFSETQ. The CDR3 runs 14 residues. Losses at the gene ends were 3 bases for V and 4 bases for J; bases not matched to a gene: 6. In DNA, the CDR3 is TGCGCCAGCAGCTCGGGGACAGTCGTCTATGGCTACACCTTC. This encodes CASSSGTVVYGYTF.

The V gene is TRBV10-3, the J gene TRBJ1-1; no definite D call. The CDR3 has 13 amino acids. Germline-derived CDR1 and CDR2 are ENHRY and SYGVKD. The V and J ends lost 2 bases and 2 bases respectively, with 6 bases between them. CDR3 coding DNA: TGTGCCATCAGTGAGATCATAAACACTGAAGCTTTCTTT. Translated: CAISEIINTEAFF.

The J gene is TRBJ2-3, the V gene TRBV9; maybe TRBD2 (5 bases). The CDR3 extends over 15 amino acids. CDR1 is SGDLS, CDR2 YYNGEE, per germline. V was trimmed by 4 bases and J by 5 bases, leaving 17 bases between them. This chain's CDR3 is CASSYVVGGGDTQYF. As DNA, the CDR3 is TGTGCCAGCAGCTATGTAGTTGGCGGAGGAGATACGCAGTATTTT.

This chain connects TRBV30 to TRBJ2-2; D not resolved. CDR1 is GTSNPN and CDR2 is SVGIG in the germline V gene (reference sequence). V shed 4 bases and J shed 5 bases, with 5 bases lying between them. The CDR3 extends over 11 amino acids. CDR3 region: CAWTRTGELFF. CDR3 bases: TGTGCCTGGACAAGGACCGGGGAGCTGTTTTTT.

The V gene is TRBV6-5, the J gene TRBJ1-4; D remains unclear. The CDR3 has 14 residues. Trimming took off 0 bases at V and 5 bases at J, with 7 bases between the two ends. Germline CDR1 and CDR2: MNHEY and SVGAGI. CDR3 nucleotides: TGTGCCAGCAGTTACTCGTTTGCGAATGAAAAACTGTTTTTT. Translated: CASSYSFANEKLFF.

The CDR3 loop is CASSPDLIGELFF. The CDR3 DNA reads TGTGCCAGCAGCCCCGACTTGATCGGGGAGCTGTTTTTT. This chain links TRBV14 with TRBJ2-2; D uncertain. The CDR3 runs to 13 residues. Deletions cut 4 bases from V and 7 bases from J, with 10 bases between. Germline CDR1 and CDR2: SGHDN and FVKESK.

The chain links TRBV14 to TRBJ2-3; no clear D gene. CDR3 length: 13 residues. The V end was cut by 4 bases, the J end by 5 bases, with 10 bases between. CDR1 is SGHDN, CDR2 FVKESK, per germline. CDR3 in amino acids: CASSPVDLDTQYF. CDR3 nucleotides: TGTGCCAGCAGCCCGGTGGATCTAGATACGCAGTATTTT.

CDR3 protein: CASSSPGQAGGGYTF. DNA of the CDR3: TGTGCCAGCAGTTCCCCCGGACAGGCCGGAGGGGGCTACACCTTC. J is TRBJ1-2 and V is TRBV28, with 7 bases lining up with TRBD1. V was pared by 4 bases and J by 8 bases, with 13 bases of the junction left unmatched. This CDR3 contains 15 residues. CDR1 is MDHEN and CDR2 is SYDVKM in the germline V gene.

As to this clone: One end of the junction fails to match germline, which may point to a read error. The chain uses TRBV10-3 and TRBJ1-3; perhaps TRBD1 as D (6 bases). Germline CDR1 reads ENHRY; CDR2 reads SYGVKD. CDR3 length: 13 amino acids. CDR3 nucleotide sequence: TGTGCCATCAGTGAGTCGGACAGACCAACCACTCACTTT. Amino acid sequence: CAISESDRPTTHF.

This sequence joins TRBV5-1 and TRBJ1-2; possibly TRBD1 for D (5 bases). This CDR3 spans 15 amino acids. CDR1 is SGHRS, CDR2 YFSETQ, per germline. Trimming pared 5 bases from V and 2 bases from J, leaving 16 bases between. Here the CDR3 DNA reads TGCGCCAGCAGACCCTTGGGGGAGGGGAACTATGGCTACACCTTC. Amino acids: CASRPLGEGNYGYTF.

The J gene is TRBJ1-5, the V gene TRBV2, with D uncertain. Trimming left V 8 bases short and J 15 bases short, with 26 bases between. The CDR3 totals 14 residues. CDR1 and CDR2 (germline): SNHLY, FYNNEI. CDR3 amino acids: CASLEDRTPSLWHF. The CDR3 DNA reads TGTGCCAGCCTTGAAGACCGGACCCCTTCGTTATGGCATTTT.

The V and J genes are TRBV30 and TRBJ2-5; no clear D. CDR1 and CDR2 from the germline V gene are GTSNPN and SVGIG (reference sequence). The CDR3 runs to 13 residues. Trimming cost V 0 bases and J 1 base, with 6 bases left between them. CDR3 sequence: CAWSVPVQETQYF. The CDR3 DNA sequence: TGTGCCTGGAGTGTACCAGTCCAAGAGACCCAGTACTTC.

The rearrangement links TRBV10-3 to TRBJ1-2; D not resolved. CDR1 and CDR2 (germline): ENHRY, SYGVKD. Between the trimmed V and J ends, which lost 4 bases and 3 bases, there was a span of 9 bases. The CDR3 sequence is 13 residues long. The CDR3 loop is CAISARDDYGYTF. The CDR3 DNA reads TGTGCCATCAGTGCCCGGGATGACTATGGCTACACCTTC.

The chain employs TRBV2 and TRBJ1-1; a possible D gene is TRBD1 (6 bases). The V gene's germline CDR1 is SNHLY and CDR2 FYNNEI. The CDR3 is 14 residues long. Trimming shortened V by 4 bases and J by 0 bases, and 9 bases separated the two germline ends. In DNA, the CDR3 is TGTGCCAGCAGTGTTCAGGGGTTGAACACTGAAGCTTTCTTT. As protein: CASSVQGLNTEAFF.